Presented here are 25 T cell receptor beta chains from one specimen sequenced in a study of human T cells and chemical hapten exposure (dated by TCRdb to 2020 to 2023). The sample's time point label, decoded: patch test 1, 2 weeks after DPC sensitization. The sample's treatment or condition label, decoded: therapeutic diphenylcyclopropenone sensitization with weekly scalp DPC. Libraries came from RACE. Instrument on record: NextSeq 500. TCRdb reran the public reads through fastp at Q25 and MiXCR, keeping productive beta chains. Each CDR3 protein gets just one entry, which takes the most common genes and DNA from the rows behind it. The sample records approximately 80,000 distinct CDR3 sequences, roughly 7.1% of which are singletons. Of the sample, roughly 1.6% is held by the ten largest clones. The sample consisted of whole blood, taken in connection with sensitization to the hapten diphenylcyclopropenone (DPC). Source of these receptors: a young woman with alopecia areata. Some clones in this sample may be carry-over from other donors' samples.

This clonotype was counted ten times or more. The chain links TRBV5-1 to TRBJ2-3; 7 bases agree with TRBD2. The CDR3 contains 15 residues. The germline CDR1 and CDR2 sequences are SGHRS and YFSETQ. The V and J ends lost 3 bases and 0 bases, in that order; junction bases with no gene match: 4. The CDR3 loop reads CASSSTGLSTDTQYF. The CDR3 coding sequence is TGCGCCAGCAGCTCGACGGGACTAAGCACAGATACGCAGTATTTT.

This clonotype was picked up many times. The rearrangement joins TRBV7-2 to TRBJ1-5; no clear D gene. In germline, CDR1 is SGHTA, CDR2 FQGNSA. This CDR3 spans 15 amino acids. Deletions cut 5 bases from V and 1 base from J, with 12 bases between. CDR3 protein: CASSERVTSNQPQHF. DNA of the CDR3: TGTGCCAGCAGCGAGAGGGTAACGAGCAATCAGCCCCAGCATTTT. Together with reference TRBV7-2 and TRBJ1-5, the CDR3 gives the full variable domain: GAGVSQSPSNKVTEKGKDVELRCDPISGHTALYWYRQSLGQGLEFLIYFQGNSAPDKSGLPSDRFSAERTGGSVSTLTIQRTQQEDSAVYLCASSERVTSNQPQHFGDGTRLSIL.

In its sample, this clonotype was seen many times. The chain couples TRBV6-5 to TRBJ2-5; D is undetermined. Trimming cost V 2 bases and J 12 bases, with 13 bases left between them. Germline V gene data show CDR1 as MNHEY and CDR2 as SVGAGI. This CDR3 has 12 amino acids. The CDR3 region is CASSYGPNKEYF. CDR3 DNA: TGTGCCAGCAGTTACGGACCTAATAAGGAGTACTTC.

This clonotype occurred many times. The rearrangement uses TRBV13 and TRBJ2-7, with no clear D. The CDR3 is 16 amino acids. CDR1 is PRHDT and CDR2 is FYEKMQ in the germline V gene (reference sequence). V lost 3 bases, J lost 2 bases, and 17 bases lay in between. The CDR3 sequence is CASSFASGTDAYEQYF. DNA for the CDR3: TGTGCCAGCAGCTTTGCCTCGGGCACAGACGCCTACGAGCAGTACTTC.

This clonotype was counted ten times or more. The rearrangement links TRBV20-1 to TRBJ1-1, with 10 bases lining up with TRBD1. Germline CDR1 reads DFQATT; CDR2 reads SNEGSKA (reference sequence). V gave up 3 bases and J gave up 5 bases; unmatched junction bases: 9. This CDR3 region has 15 residues. Here the CDR3 DNA reads TGCAGTGCTAGGGCTATGGGACAGGGGTCTACTGAAGCTTTCTTT. Its protein product is CSARAMGQGSTEAFF.

This clonotype has ten or more counts. This rearrangement joins TRBV20-1 to TRBJ1-1; D might be TRBD1 (5 bases). CDR3 size: 13 residues. Germline V gene lookup returns CDR1 DFQATT and CDR2 SNEGSKA (reference sequence). Written as DNA, the CDR3 is TGCAGCATGCTAGGGTCCGGGGGGACTGAAGCTTTCTTT. Amino acid sequence: CSMLGSGGTEAFF.

This clonotype was detected ten times or more. This chain connects TRBV6-2 or TRBV6-3 to TRBJ1-6; D not resolved. Looked up from germline, CDR1 is MNHEY and CDR2 is SVGEGT. This CDR3 region has 15 residues. V lost 6 bases and J lost 7, with 16 bases in between. The CDR3 sequence: CASRIPEVYNSPLHF. The CDR3 DNA follows: TGTGCCAGCAGAATCCCGGAGGTGTACAATTCACCCCTCCACTTT.

The rearrangement uses TRBV5-1 and TRBJ1-1; D might be TRBD1 (6 bases). With 1 base removed from V and 5 bases from J, the gap between germline ends came to 21 bases. This CDR3 has 17 amino acids. Germline CDR1 reads SGHRS; CDR2 reads YFSETQ. The CDR3 sequence is CASSLPPGQGRGTEAFF. Here the CDR3 DNA reads TGCGCCAGCAGCTTGCCCCCGGGACAAGGTCGAGGTACTGAAGCTTTCTTT.

The sample holds many counts of this clonotype. The genes are TRBV7-9 and TRBJ2-5; D ambiguous. The CDR3 loop spans 14 amino acids. Looked up from germline, CDR1 is SEHNR and CDR2 is FQNEAQ (reference sequence). The V and J ends lost 5 bases and 2 bases respectively, with 12 bases between them. The CDR3 loop is CASSHGLGQETQYF. In DNA form, the CDR3 reads TGTGCCAGCAGCCACGGTCTGGGGCAAGAGACCCAGTACTTC.

This clonotype was seen many times. V gene TRBV7-2 combines with J gene TRBJ2-7, with D unresolved. The V gene lost 3 bases and the J gene lost 9 bases, with 9 bases spanning the gap. This CDR3 region has 11 residues. Germline-derived CDR1 and CDR2 are SGHTA and FQGNSA. CDR3 in amino acids: CASSLSWRQYF. The CDR3, as DNA: TGTGCCAGCAGCTTGAGTTGGCGGCAGTACTTC.

This clonotype was found many times. The rearrangement joins TRBV5-1 to TRBJ2-3, with no clear D. Germline V gene lookup returns CDR1 SGHRS and CDR2 YFSETQ. The length of the CDR3 is 13 residues. Trimming removed 1 base at V and 5 bases at J, with 8 bases between. The CDR3 DNA reads as TGCGCCAGCAGCTTGCTTGGGGAAGATACGCAGTATTTT. This codes for CASSLLGEDTQYF.

This sequence joins TRBV6-1 and TRBJ1-6; no clear D. The CDR3 is 12 residues long. Germline CDR1 and CDR2: MNHNS and SASEGT. Trimming removed 3 bases from V and 9 bases from J, with 6 bases in between. For the CDR3, the DNA is TGTGCCAGCAGTGACAGAGGTTCACCCCTCCACTTT. Translating gives CASSDRGSPLHF.

This clonotype was recorded many times. Relative to the germline gene, one junction end is altered; a read error may explain this. This sequence joins TRBV5-1 and TRBJ1-5; the D is unclear. The CDR3 runs to 15 residues. The V gene's germline CDR1 is SGHRS and CDR2 YFSETQ. The CDR3 is CASSLVPDSNQPQHF. The CDR3 coding sequence is TGTGCCAGCAGCTTAGTGCCAGATAGCAATCAGCCCCAGCATTTT.

This clonotype appeared many times. The genes are TRBV6-5 and TRBJ1-2, with D uncertain. The V and J ends lost 5 bases and 4 bases respectively, with 8 bases between them. This CDR3 contains 12 residues. Per the germline V gene, CDR1 is MNHEY and CDR2 is SVGAGI. The CDR3 region is CASSGISYGYTF. CDR3 nucleotides: TGTGCCAGCAGTGGGATCTCCTATGGCTACACCTTC.

On this clonotype: The junction shows a germline mismatch at one end, possibly a read error. The chain uses TRBV2 and TRBJ1-1; TRBD1 is a possible D gene (6 bases). In germline, CDR1 is SNHLY, CDR2 FYNNEI. The CDR3 contains 16 residues. Here the CDR3 DNA reads TGTACCAGCAGTGAAGCTCGAGAGGGGGGCAACACTGAAGCTTTCTTT. Protein sequence: CTSSEAREGGNTEAFF.

This sequence joins TRBV7-9 and TRBJ2-3, with D perhaps TRBD1 or TRBD2 (5 bases each). Germline lookup yields CDR1 SEHNR and CDR2 FQNEAQ (reference sequence). The CDR3 is 16 residues long. V was trimmed by 0 bases and J by 2 bases, leaving 12 bases between them. The chain's CDR3 is CASSLALGTHTDTQYF. The DNA of the CDR3 is TGTGCCAGCAGCTTAGCGCTGGGGACCCACACAGATACGCAGTATTTT.

The chain links TRBV7-9 to TRBJ1-6; tentative D call: TRBD1 (6 bases). The germline V gene encodes CDR1 SEHNR and CDR2 FQNEAQ (reference sequence). The germline V and J ends were trimmed by 5 bases and 2 bases, with 10 bases remaining between them. There are 15 residues in the CDR3. The CDR3 nucleotides read TGTGCCAGCAGCCTTTCAGGGGCCTATAATTCACCCCTCCACTTT. Protein product: CASSLSGAYNSPLHF.

The chain joins TRBV10-3 to TRBJ1-1; 7 positions match TRBD1. The ends lost 0 bases at V and 4 bases at J; junction bases unmatched: 5. CDR3 length equals 15 residues. Germline V gene data show CDR1 as ENHRY and CDR2 as SYGVKD. The chain's CDR3 is CAISESGQRSTEAFF. The CDR3 region has the DNA TGTGCCATCAGTGAGTCGGGACAGAGGTCCACTGAAGCTTTCTTT.

The gene calls are TRBV6-2 or TRBV6-3 and TRBJ1-1, with no clear D. The germline V and J ends were trimmed by 4 bases and 7 bases, with 13 bases remaining between them. This CDR3 is built from 13 residues. Germline assignment: CDR1 MNHEY and CDR2 SVGEGT. This CDR3 is CASSWIISVEAFF. CDR3 bases: TGTGCCAGCAGTTGGATTATCTCCGTTGAAGCTTTCTTT.

This clonotype was detected ten times or more. The rearrangement links TRBV7-9 to TRBJ1-1; TRBD1 matches 9 bases. V trimming: 3 bases; J trimming: 3 bases; junction bases outside the gene matches: 5. Germline loops: CDR1 SEHNR, CDR2 FQNEAQ (reference sequence). The CDR3 is 15 residues long. The chain's CDR3 is CASSLGRTGDTEAFF. The CDR3 nucleotides are TGTGCCAGCAGCTTGGGAAGGACAGGGGACACTGAAGCTTTCTTT.

This clonotype occurred many times. This chain connects TRBV5-1 to TRBJ2-7; 10 nucleotides line up with TRBD1. Germline V gives CDR1 SGHRS, CDR2 YFSETQ. The CDR3 runs 14 residues. Trimming cost V 4 bases and J 2 bases; bases outside gene matches: 3. CDR3: CASSLGTGAYEQYF. The CDR3 region has the DNA TGCGCCAGCAGCCTAGGGACAGGGGCCTACGAGCAGTACTTC.

This clonotype was seen only a few times. The chain has TRBV12-3 or TRBV12-4 and TRBJ1-1; no definite D call. The V gene lost 4 bases and the J gene lost 2 bases, with 8 bases spanning the gap. The CDR3 is 13 residues long. Here the CDR3 DNA reads TGTGCCAGCAGTTGTGCAGAAAACACTGAAGCTTTCTTT. It yields the protein CASSCAENTEAFF.

In its sample, this clonotype was seen many times. This sequence joins TRBV6-5 and TRBJ2-6, with D uncertain. Trimming stripped 4 bases from V and 0 bases from J, with 10 bases between. The CDR3 has 16 residues. Per the germline V gene, CDR1 is MNHEY and CDR2 is SVGAGI. The CDR3 protein is CASSSYFSSGANVLTF. The CDR3 DNA reads TGTGCCAGCAGTTCCTACTTTAGCTCTGGGGCCAACGTCCTGACTTTC.

This clonotype was seen a handful of times. CDR3 region: CSVVTGMNTEAFF. The CDR3 DNA reads as TGCAGTGTTGTGACAGGGATGAACACTGAAGCTTTCTTT. The chain is built from TRBV20-1 and TRBJ1-1; TRBD1 aligns across 7 bases. The CDR3 consists of 13 residues. V gave up 7 bases and J gave up 0 bases; unmatched junction bases: 5. Germline-derived CDR1 and CDR2 are DFQATT and SNEGSKA (reference sequence).

In its sample, this clonotype was seen a few times. This rearrangement joins TRBV6-1 to TRBJ1-5; TRBD1 is a possible D gene (5 bases). Germline loops: CDR1 MNHNS, CDR2 SASEGT. The CDR3 contains 14 residues. Trimming shortened V by 4 bases and J by 5 bases, and 12 bases separated the two germline ends. The CDR3 reads CASSVGLGDQPQHF. The DNA of the CDR3 is TGTGCCAGCAGTGTAGGACTGGGGGATCAGCCCCAGCATTTT.